Each of the 28 T cell receptor beta chains below was sequenced from the same sample in a study of T-cell memory formation after mild COVID-19. TCRdb re-analysed the 5' RACE reads in MiXCR, keeping a single row per CDR3 protein. The table lists about 84,000 distinct CDR3 sequences, about 15% of them singletons. Source material: PBMCs or a T cell subset sorted from them (not recorded which). The receptors were gathered from an adult woman who had mild COVID-19 (a few samples of this study predate the infection). Cell type and time point are not known.

The chain links TRBV20-1 to TRBJ2-7; perhaps TRBD1 as D (5 bases). Germline V gene lookup returns CDR1 DFQATT and CDR2 SNEGSKA (reference sequence). The CDR3 loop spans 15 amino acids. V dropped 1 base and J dropped 3 bases, with 16 bases sitting between them. The CDR3 loop reads CSARGVQDVNYEQYF. For the CDR3, the DNA is TGCAGTGCTAGAGGGGTACAGGATGTTAACTACGAGCAGTACTTC.

This clonotype was counted between two and nine times. This chain joins TRBV4-1 and TRBJ2-2; possible D gene TRBD2, 6 bases. The V end was cut by 1 base, the J end by 7 bases, with 7 bases between. The CDR3 runs 13 residues. Germline CDR1 is MGHRA and CDR2 is YSYEKL. This CDR3 reads CASSQGGVGELFF. The DNA of the CDR3 is TGCGCCAGCAGCCAAGGGGGGGTCGGGGAGCTGTTTTTT.

This clonotype has only a few counts. The chain recombines TRBV27 with TRBJ2-5, with TRBD2 matching over 10 bases. The CDR3 has 16 amino acids. CDR1 and CDR2 from the germline V gene are MNHEY and SMNVEV (reference sequence). After removal of 5 bases from V and 4 bases from J, the junction contained 10 bases not matched to a gene. CDR3 coding DNA: TGTGCCAGCAGTCCGATCAGCGGGAGGGGGAGAGAGACCCAGTACTTC. This encodes CASSPISGRGRETQYF.

This clonotype was found a few times. The chain links TRBV12-3 or TRBV12-4 to TRBJ2-1; maybe TRBD1 (6 bases). The CDR3 extends over 14 amino acids. Trimming left V 5 bases short and J 2 bases short, with 10 bases between. CDR3 protein: CASSRDNTYNEQFF. The CDR3, as DNA: TGTGCCAGCAGTCGGGACAACACCTACAATGAGCAGTTCTTC.

This clonotype was observed a handful of times. The chain links TRBV12-3 or TRBV12-4 to TRBJ2-3; maybe TRBD1 (6 bases). The V and J ends lost 0 bases and 6 bases respectively, with 13 bases between them. The CDR3 totals 15 residues. The CDR3: CASSLALYGQDTQYF. CDR3 in DNA: TGTGCCAGCAGTTTAGCCTTATACGGACAGGATACGCAGTATTTT.

V gene TRBV7-9 combines with J gene TRBJ2-3; D call uncertain. Germline V lookup: CDR1 SEHNR, CDR2 FQNEAQ (reference sequence). V was clipped by 3 bases and J by 3 bases, with 13 bases between them. This CDR3 is 15 amino acids long. DNA of the CDR3: TGTGCCAGCAGCTTGTGGCTCGAGGATACAGATACGCAGTATTTT. Translated, it gives CASSLWLEDTDTQYF.

This clonotype has more than one count but fewer than ten. The chain is built from TRBV7-6 and TRBJ2-3, with 10 bases matching TRBD2. This CDR3 has 15 amino acids. Unmatched junction bases numbered 8, after V lost 5 bases and J lost 6 bases. Germline V gene sequence: CDR1 SGHVS, CDR2 FNYEAQ. The CDR3 sequence: CASSGTSGAGDTQYF. CDR3 sequence (DNA): TGTGCCAGCAGCGGCACTAGCGGGGCCGGGGATACGCAGTATTTT.

This clonotype was recorded a few times. The genes are TRBV5-1 and TRBJ2-1; TRBD2 matches at 7 bases. Germline trimming cut 3 bases from V and 10 bases from J; bases unmatched to any gene: 19. In germline, CDR1 is SGHRS, CDR2 YFSETQ. The CDR3 runs to 17 residues. The CDR3 nucleotides read TGCGCCAGCAGCTCGACTCTCTGGGGGGGACTATCGGAAGAGCAGTTCTTC. It encodes CASSSTLWGGLSEEQFF.

This clonotype was recorded a few times. The chain carries TRBV6-5 and TRBJ2-1; D remains unclear. From germline, CDR1 is MNHEY and CDR2 SVGAGI. The CDR3 consists of 15 residues. V was pared by 0 bases and J by 3 bases, with 9 bases between. The chain's CDR3 is CASSYSPPSYNEQFF. The DNA of the CDR3 is TGTGCCAGCAGTTACTCCCCACCTAGCTACAATGAGCAGTTCTTC.

The chain has TRBV27 and TRBJ2-1; 8 nucleotides match TRBD1. The CDR3 runs 15 residues. Unmatched junction bases numbered 12, after V lost 10 bases and J lost 4 bases. Germline V lookup: CDR1 MNHEY, CDR2 SMNVEV (reference sequence). CDR3 region: CATSGTGNLYNEQFF. Written as DNA, the CDR3 is TGTGCCACCTCCGGGACAGGCAATTTATACAATGAGCAGTTCTTC.

J is TRBJ2-7 and V is TRBV14; 7 bases line up with TRBD2. Germline-derived CDR1 and CDR2 are SGHDN and FVKESK. J gave up 4 bases and V 3 bases, and 9 bases lay outside the gene matches. The CDR3 runs 15 residues. The CDR3 coding sequence is TGTGCCAGCAGCCAGGGGGTCCAGGGAGGGTACGAGCAGTACTTC. This sequence encodes CASSQGVQGGYEQYF.

The rearrangement links TRBV4-1 to TRBJ2-7; 7 nucleotides align to TRBD1. Germline lookup yields CDR1 MGHRA and CDR2 YSYEKL. The CDR3 length is 15 residues. J was trimmed by 5 bases and V by 4 bases; bases with no gene match: 11. CDR3 sequence (DNA): TGCGCCAGCAGCCTCTTGGCCGGGACAGTCAACGAGCAGTACTTC. Translating it yields CASSLLAGTVNEQYF.

V usage is TRBV3-1 and J usage is TRBJ1-2; TRBD1 might be the D (5 bases). This CDR3 is built from 14 residues. The germline V and J ends were trimmed by 1 base and 6 bases, with 12 bases remaining between them. The germline gives CDR1 LGHDT, CDR2 YNNKEL (reference sequence). This CDR3 is CASSQVPGGHGYTF. The CDR3 bases are TGTGCCAGCAGCCAAGTGCCGGGGGGTCATGGCTACACCTTC.

At least ten counts were recorded for this clonotype. The chain combines TRBV24-1 with TRBJ2-1; 9 nucleotides match TRBD2. J lost 6 bases, V lost 5 bases, and 10 bases had no gene match. This CDR3 is built from 16 residues. Germline CDR1 KGHDR, CDR2 SFDVKD. The CDR3 region is CATSVRLAGYGNEQFF. CDR3 in DNA: TGTGCCACCAGTGTGAGGCTAGCGGGATATGGCAATGAGCAGTTCTTC.

The genes are TRBV5-5 and TRBJ2-7; TRBD1 matches 7 bases. Trimming at V came to 5 bases and at J to 2 bases, leaving 7 bases not matched to a gene. The CDR3 sequence is 14 residues long. Germline CDR1 reads SGHKS; CDR2 reads YYEKEE (reference sequence). CDR3 nucleotides: TGTGCCAGCAGATCCGGGACAGAGGCCTACGAGCAGTACTTC. This codes for CASRSGTEAYEQYF.

V usage is TRBV6-5 and J usage is TRBJ2-2, with D unclear. This CDR3 spans 12 amino acids. Germline CDR1 and CDR2: MNHEY and SVGAGI. Between the trimmed V and J ends, which lost 6 bases and 7 bases, there was a span of 9 bases. The CDR3 DNA follows: TGTGCCAGCAGCTATACGGACGGGGAGCTGTTTTTT. Translation gives CASSYTDGELFF.

The sample holds a few counts of this clonotype. V and J are TRBV24-1 and TRBJ2-1; TRBD2 matches at 10 bases. The CDR3 runs 15 residues. CDR1 KGHDR and CDR2 SFDVKD come from the germline V gene. The ends lost 0 bases at V and 6 bases at J; junction bases unmatched: 1. The CDR3 region has the DNA TGTGCCACCAGTGATTTGGGACTAGCGGTCAATGAGCAGTTCTTC. It translates to CATSDLGLAVNEQFF.

CDR3 DNA sequence: TGCAGTGCTACAAGATCCCCCCTCTCCTACGAGCAGTACTTC. It encodes CSATRSPLSYEQYF. The V call is TRBV20-1, the J call TRBJ2-7, with D unclear. The CDR3 covers 14 residues. Trimming left V 4 bases short and J 0 bases short, with 13 bases between. Germline V gene lookup returns CDR1 DFQATT and CDR2 SNEGSKA (reference sequence).

This clonotype was recorded many times. The rearrangement links TRBV7-9 to TRBJ2-1, with a tentative D call TRBD2 (5 bases). Per germline, CDR1 SEHNR and CDR2 FQNEAQ (reference sequence). CDR3 size: 12 residues. Trimming shortened V by 4 bases and J by 7 bases, and 8 bases separated the two germline ends. CDR3 sequence: CASSSGKNEQFF. The DNA of the CDR3 is TGTGCCAGCAGCTCCGGGAAAAATGAGCAGTTCTTC.

This clonotype was seen a few times. The chain is built from TRBV27 and TRBJ1-1, with TRBD1 matching over 7 bases. This CDR3 is built from 13 residues. V trimming: 5 bases; J trimming: 5 bases; junction bases outside the gene matches: 5. The germline gives CDR1 MNHEY, CDR2 SMNVEV (reference sequence). CDR3 sequence reads: CASSITGVTEAFF. Here the CDR3 DNA reads TGTGCCAGCAGTATAACAGGGGTAACTGAAGCTTTCTTT.

This clonotype was found many times. The rearrangement joins TRBV5-1 to TRBJ2-2; the D is unclear. Germline V lookup: CDR1 SGHRS, CDR2 YFSETQ. Trimming removed 2 bases at V and 2 bases at J, with 1 base between. The CDR3 consists of 12 residues. The CDR3 protein is CASSLNTGELFF. Here the CDR3 DNA reads TGCGCCAGCAGCTTAAACACCGGGGAGCTGTTTTTT.

This clonotype was counted a few times. V and J are TRBV29-1 and TRBJ2-7, with 8 bases identical to TRBD1. The CDR3 is 13 amino acids. CDR1 and CDR2 from the germline V gene are SQVTM and ANQGSEA. V dropped 2 bases and J dropped 1; count of bases not matched to a gene: 1. The CDR3 nucleotides read TGCAGCGTTGAATGGACAGGGTCCTACGAGCAGTACTTC. Translation gives CSVEWTGSYEQYF.

The J gene is TRBJ2-1, the V gene TRBV24-1; 9 bases are a match to TRBD2. The trim removed 4 bases at V and 0 bases at J, leaving 6 bases unmatched. The CDR3 length is 17 residues. Germline V CDR1 and CDR2: KGHDR, SFDVKD. The CDR3 sequence: CATSDSSSGDSYNEQFF. The CDR3 DNA reads TGTGCCACCAGTGACTCATCTAGCGGGGACTCCTACAATGAGCAGTTCTTC.

This clonotype was found a few times. This chain uses TRBV20-1 with TRBJ1-1; 7 nucleotides line up with TRBD1. The CDR3 loop spans 16 amino acids. V shed 2 bases and J 0 bases; nucleotides not matched to a gene: 9. Germline lookup yields CDR1 DFQATT and CDR2 SNEGSKA (reference sequence). The DNA for the CDR3 is TGCAGTGCTAGATCCCCTGGACAGGTAATGAACACTGAAGCTTTCTTT. It translates to CSARSPGQVMNTEAFF.

The J gene is TRBJ1-2, the V gene TRBV27; possible D gene TRBD1, 5 bases. Trimming took 11 bases from V and 2 from J, leaving 15 bases between them. The CDR3 is 13 amino acids. Germline V lookup: CDR1 MNHEY, CDR2 SMNVEV (reference sequence). This CDR3 reads CAARRGANYGYTF. CDR3 sequence (DNA): TGTGCCGCCCGAAGGGGCGCAAACTATGGCTACACCTTC.

This chain uses TRBV5-1 with TRBJ2-2, with no clear D. From germline, CDR1 is SGHRS and CDR2 YFSETQ. This CDR3 has 14 residues. Trimming removed 2 bases from V and 2 bases from J, with 7 bases in between. DNA for the CDR3: TGCGCCAGCAGCTTAGACATCAACACCGGGGAGCTGTTTTTT. The encoded protein is CASSLDINTGELFF.

The genes are TRBV6-5 and TRBJ2-7; TRBD1 matches 8 bases. Germline CDR1 is MNHEY and CDR2 is SVGAGI. This CDR3 is built from 14 residues. Trimming took 5 bases from V and 3 from J; bases not matched to a gene: 6. CDR3 in amino acids: CASSMRTGHYEQYF. CDR3 bases: TGTGCCAGCAGTATGAGGACAGGGCACTACGAGCAGTACTTC.

This clonotype appeared a few times. The chain uses TRBV20-1 and TRBJ2-4; 12 nucleotides line up with TRBD2. Germline CDR1 is DFQATT and CDR2 is SNEGSKA (reference sequence). The CDR3 spans 15 residues. The V and J ends lost 6 bases and 6 bases, in that order; junction bases with no gene match: 9. DNA for the CDR3: TGCAGTGCGGTGGTTCTAGCGGGAGGGACAAACATTCAGTACTTC. Translation: CSAVVLAGGTNIQYF.